The 17 T cell receptor beta chains below all came from one sample that was sequenced in a study of shared clonotypes between healthy human individuals. TCRdb keeps only in-frame clones here, not all; method: immunoSEQ multiplex PCR. The sample has millions of clones; approximately 95% are singletons. The sample consisted of naive CD4+ T cells from PBMCs. The sample's subset: CD45RA+ positively selected. The receptors shown here come from a young man in good health. Some clones in this sample may be carry-over from other donors' samples.

The genes are TRBV5-1 and TRBJ1-4; D is possibly TRBD1 (6 bases). Trimming pared 1 base from V and 2 bases from J, leaving 9 bases between. Germline values: CDR1 SGHRS, CDR2 YFSETQ. The CDR3 has 15 amino acids. The chain's CDR3 is CASSLRGGTNEKLFF. In DNA form, the CDR3 reads TGCGCCAGCAGCTTGAGAGGGGGGACTAATGAAAAACTGTTTTTT.

This chain joins TRBV10-3 and TRBJ2-1; 11 bases match TRBD1. J lost 5 bases, V lost 3 bases, and 6 bases had no gene match. This CDR3 spans 16 amino acids. Germline CDR1 ENHRY, CDR2 SYGVKD. The CDR3 nucleotides are TGTGCCATCAGTGACTGGACAGGGGGCATCGACAATGAGCAGTTCTTC. Translation: CAISDWTGGIDNEQFF.

A note on this clone: Germline and junction disagree at one end, which may indicate a read error. In the same sample, other DNA sequences code for this CDR3. The chain recombines TRBV5-1 with TRBJ2-3; no clear D gene. CDR1 SGHRS and CDR2 YFSETQ come from the germline V gene. This CDR3 has 14 residues. CDR3: CASRLAGSTDTQYF. CDR3 coding DNA: TGCGCCAGCAGATTGGCTGGGAGCACAGATACGCAGTATTTT.

The chain couples TRBV5-1 to TRBJ2-7; possibly TRBD2 for D (5 bases). Germline assignment: CDR1 SGHRS and CDR2 YFSETQ. The V end was cut by 6 bases, the J end by 7 bases, with 20 bases between. The CDR3 is 14 residues long. The CDR3 reads CASTYRDASHEQYF. The CDR3 DNA reads as TGCGCCAGCACCTACCGGGATGCTTCTCATGAGCAGTACTTC.

This chain uses TRBV28 with TRBJ2-4; D is unclear. Trimming stripped 4 bases from V and 0 bases from J, with 13 bases between. The CDR3 has 16 amino acids. Germline CDR1 MDHEN, CDR2 SYDVKM. CDR3 in DNA: TGTGCCAGCAGTTACGGACCCTCCATAGCCAAAAACATTCAGTACTTC. Amino acid sequence: CASSYGPSIAKNIQYF.

This sequence joins TRBV10-1 and TRBJ2-1; D may be TRBD2 (5 bases). CDR1 and CDR2 (germline): WNHNN, SYGVQD (reference sequence). The CDR3 is made up of 16 amino acids. Trimming left V 2 bases short and J 4 bases short, with 15 bases between. CDR3 nucleotide sequence: TGCGCCAGCAGTGAGGCCAGGAGGCCTCGATACAATGAGCAGTTCTTC. Its protein is CASSEARRPRYNEQFF.

Of note for this clone: The same CDR3 arises from other DNA sequences in this sample as well. The V and J genes are TRBV9 and TRBJ2-5; D gene uncertain. The germline V and J ends were trimmed by 0 bases and 2 bases, with 8 bases remaining between them. CDR1 is SGDLS, CDR2 YYNGEE, per germline. The CDR3 has 14 amino acids. CDR3 nucleotides: TGTGCCAGCAGCGTAGGACATTCACAAGAGACCCAGTACTTC. It yields the protein CASSVGHSQETQYF.

The chain uses TRBV5-1 and TRBJ2-7; D is possibly TRBD1 or TRBD2 (5 bases each). V was clipped by 0 bases and J by 8 bases, with 9 bases between them. Germline CDR1 is SGHRS and CDR2 is YFSETQ. CDR3 length: 12 amino acids. The CDR3 bases are TGCGCCAGCAGCTTGGGGGGGTCCCAGCAGTACTTC. Amino acids: CASSLGGSQQYF.

This rearrangement joins TRBV6-5 to TRBJ2-3; no clear D gene. V was trimmed by 7 bases and J by 3 bases, leaving 11 bases between them. CDR3 length equals 13 residues. CDR1 and CDR2 (germline): MNHEY, SVGAGI. The chain's CDR3 is CASTRKGTDTQYF. In DNA form, the CDR3 reads TGTGCCAGCACCAGAAAGGGAACAGATACGCAGTATTTT.

This clone has just one count. The V call is TRBV9, the J call TRBJ2-7, with 9 nucleotides matching TRBD1. J lost 5 bases, V lost 4 bases, and 10 bases had no gene match. CDR1 and CDR2 (germline): SGDLS, YYNGEE. CDR3 length equals 15 residues. CDR3 protein: CASSTPGTGLDEQYF. CDR3 coding DNA: TGTGCCAGCAGCACCCCCGGGACAGGGCTGGACGAGCAGTACTTC.

The chain couples TRBV5-1 to TRBJ2-7; TRBD1 or TRBD2 may be the D gene (6 bases each). The CDR3 consists of 15 residues. Germline V CDR1 and CDR2: SGHRS, YFSETQ. The germline V and J ends were trimmed by 2 bases and 5 bases, with 17 bases remaining between them. The CDR3 sequence: CASSFVLQGGHEQYF. CDR3 coding DNA: TGCGCCAGCAGCTTTGTTTTACAGGGAGGCCACGAGCAGTACTTC. The full variable domain, completed using reference TRBV5-1 and TRBJ2-7, is KAGVTQTPRYLIKTRGQQVTLSCSPISGHRSVSWYQQTPGQGLQFLFEYFSETQRNKGNFPGRFSGRQFSNSRSEMNVSTLELGDSALYLCASSFVLQGGHEQYFGPGTRLTVT.

The chain has TRBV7-8 and TRBJ2-7; no clear D. The CDR3 contains 16 residues. V was pared by 4 bases and J by 1 base, with 17 bases between. The germline V gene has CDR1 SGHVS and CDR2 FQNEAQ. The CDR3 here is CASSSPETLLSYEQYF. The CDR3 DNA reads as TGTGCCAGCAGCTCCCCAGAGACTCTGCTGTCCTACGAGCAGTACTTC.

The J gene is TRBJ1-5, the V gene TRBV5-4; D perhaps matches TRBD1 (5 bases). CDR1 and CDR2 (germline): SGHNT, YYREEE (reference sequence). The germline V and J ends were trimmed by 0 bases and 5 bases, with 9 bases remaining between them. The CDR3 extends over 14 amino acids. In DNA, the CDR3 is TGTGCCAGCAGCTTGGCAGGGAGGGATCAGCCCCAGCATTTT. This translates into CASSLAGRDQPQHF.

This chain links TRBV5-1 with TRBJ1-6; D perhaps matches TRBD1 (5 bases). Trimming cost V 0 bases and J 9 bases, with 10 bases left between them. The CDR3 covers 14 residues. Germline V lookup: CDR1 SGHRS, CDR2 YFSETQ. CDR3 sequence: CASSLEGVSSPLHF. In DNA form, the CDR3 reads TGCGCCAGCAGCTTGGAAGGGGTTAGTTCACCCCTCCACTTT.

The chain is built from TRBV19 and TRBJ2-7, with D possibly matching TRBD2 (6 bases). V lost 3 bases and J 1 base, leaving 16 bases between the germline ends. Germline CDR1 is LNHDA and CDR2 is SQIVND (reference sequence). This CDR3 comprises 16 residues. The CDR3 DNA follows: TGTGCCAGTAGTATCATCGGGCGGGGAGGATCCTACGAGCAGTACTTC. As protein: CASSIIGRGGSYEQYF.

The rearrangement joins TRBV11-2 to TRBJ2-1, with 11 bases matching TRBD2. V lost 8 bases, J lost 6 bases, and 6 bases stayed unmatched. This CDR3 spans 14 amino acids. CDR1 is SGHAT and CDR2 is FQNNGV in the germline V gene. CDR3: CASQLAGGFNEQFF. Written as DNA, the CDR3 is TGTGCCAGCCAGCTAGCGGGAGGCTTCAATGAGCAGTTCTTC.

The V call is TRBV28, the J call TRBJ1-2, with 7 bases lining up with TRBD1. This CDR3 is 13 amino acids long. V shed 2 bases, J shed 8 bases, and the junction held 5 bases outside the gene matches. Per germline, CDR1 MDHEN and CDR2 SYDVKM. The CDR3 sequence is CASSLGRGKGYTF. In DNA form, the CDR3 reads TGTGCCAGCAGTTTAGGCAGGGGGAAGGGCTACACCTTC.